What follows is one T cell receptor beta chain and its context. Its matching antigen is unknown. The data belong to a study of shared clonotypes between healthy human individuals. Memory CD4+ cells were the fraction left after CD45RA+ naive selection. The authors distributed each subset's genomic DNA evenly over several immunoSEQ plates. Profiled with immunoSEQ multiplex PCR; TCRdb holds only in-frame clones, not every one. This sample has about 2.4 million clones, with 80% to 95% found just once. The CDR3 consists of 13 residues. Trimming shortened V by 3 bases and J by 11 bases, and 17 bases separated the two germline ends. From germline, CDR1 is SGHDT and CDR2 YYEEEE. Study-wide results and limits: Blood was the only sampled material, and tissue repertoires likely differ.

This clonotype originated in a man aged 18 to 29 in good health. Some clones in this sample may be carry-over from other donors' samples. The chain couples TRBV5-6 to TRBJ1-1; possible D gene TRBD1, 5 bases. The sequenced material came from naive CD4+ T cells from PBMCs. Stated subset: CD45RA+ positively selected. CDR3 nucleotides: TGTGCCAGCAGCTACTGGGGGAGCGTGGCTGCTTTCTTT. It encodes CASSYWGSVAAFF.